This T cell receptor (beta chain) was profiled in a study of T cells in Graves' hyperthyroidism and ophthalmopathy. Broader study findings: Among thyroid clonotypes expanded above 0.001, most also appeared in blood. Separation of ophthalmopathy from stable hyperthyroidism was achieved by a 13 V-J model.

The CDR3 is made up of 17 amino acids. Germline CDR1 is DFQATT and CDR2 is SNEGSKA (reference sequence). Trimming took 3 bases from V and 4 from J; bases not matched to a gene: 8. A word on this clonotype: No antigen is known for it.

The source material, RNA transcripts, was used to amplify TCR beta CDR3 regions. The primer set for the first-round RT-PCR of the TCR CDR3 was HTBI. From the multiplex PCR reads, TCRdb called clonotypes with MiXCR, one entry per CDR3 protein. The sample comprises around 600,000 distinct CDR3 sequences, less than 20% of which are singletons, and about 7% rests with the top ten. These patients, aged 18 to 65, had recently diagnosed hyperthyroidism lasting under 2 months. This chain connects TRBV20-1 to TRBJ2-1, with 14 bases matching TRBD2. The receptor's source is a woman in her thirties with Graves' hyperthyroidism. The sample consisted of blood. CDR3 residues: CSASGRLAGGAYNEQFF. The DNA of the CDR3 is TGCAGTGCTAGTGGCCGACTAGCGGGAGGGGCGTACAATGAGCAGTTCTTC.